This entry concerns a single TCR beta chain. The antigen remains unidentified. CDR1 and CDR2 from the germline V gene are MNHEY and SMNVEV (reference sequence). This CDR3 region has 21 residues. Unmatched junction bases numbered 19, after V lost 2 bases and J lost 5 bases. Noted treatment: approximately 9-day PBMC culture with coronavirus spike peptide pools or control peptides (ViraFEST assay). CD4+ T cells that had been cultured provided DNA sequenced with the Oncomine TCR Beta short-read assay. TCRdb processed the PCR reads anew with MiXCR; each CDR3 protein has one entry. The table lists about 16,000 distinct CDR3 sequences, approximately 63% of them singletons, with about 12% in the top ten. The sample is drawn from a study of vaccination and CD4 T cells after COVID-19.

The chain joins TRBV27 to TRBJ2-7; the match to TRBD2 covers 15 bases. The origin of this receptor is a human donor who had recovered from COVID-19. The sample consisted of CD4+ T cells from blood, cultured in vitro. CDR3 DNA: TGTGCCAGCAGTTTACTAACTCCCGGGACTAGCGGGAGGCAAACGAACAACGAGCAGTACTTC. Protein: CASSLLTPGTSGRQTNNEQYF.